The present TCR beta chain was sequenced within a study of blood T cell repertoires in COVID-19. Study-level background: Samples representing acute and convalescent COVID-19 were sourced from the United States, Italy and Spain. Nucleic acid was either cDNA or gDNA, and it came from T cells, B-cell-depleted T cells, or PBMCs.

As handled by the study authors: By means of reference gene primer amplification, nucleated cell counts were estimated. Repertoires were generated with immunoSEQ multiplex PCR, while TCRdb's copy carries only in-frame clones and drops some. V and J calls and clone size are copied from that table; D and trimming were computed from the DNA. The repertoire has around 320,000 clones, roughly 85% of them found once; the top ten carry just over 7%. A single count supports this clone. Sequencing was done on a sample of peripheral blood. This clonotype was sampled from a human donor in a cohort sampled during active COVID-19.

DNA of the CDR3: TGTGCCAGCAGCCCCACCTACGAGCAGTACTTC. Residues: CASSPTYEQYF. V usage is TRBV28 and J usage is TRBJ2-7; D uncertain. The CDR3 covers 11 residues. Per germline, CDR1 MDHEN and CDR2 SYDVKM. The germline V and J ends were trimmed by 6 bases and 2 bases, with 5 bases remaining between them.